The 19 T cell receptor delta chains reported below all come from one sample, sequenced in a study of gamma delta lymphoproliferative disorders and STAT genes listed by TCRdb under 2018. Library creation used multiplex PCR. These reads were obtained on an Illumina MiSeq. Clonotypes were called again by TCRdb from the public reads via CATT, and duplicate nucleotide sequences were then merged into one entry. This sample gives almost 550 delta-chain clones in total; roughly 1.9% of them show up just once. About 89% of the sample goes to the ten largest clones. For TCR sequencing, genomic DNA was taken from peripheral blood mononuclear cells isolated from both patients and controls. Sequenced material: blood. Source of these receptors: a human donor in good health.

This clone has only a few counts. For this DNA, TCRdb reports the protein of a much larger clone, which diverges at residue 12, most likely from a read error; the protein presented here is translated directly from the DNA. The V gene is TRDV1, the J gene TRDJ1, with D perhaps TRDD3 (6 bases). Germline CDR1 and CDR2: TSWWSYY and QGS. The CDR3 has 19 residues. Deletions cut 0 bases from V and 0 bases from J, with 20 bases between. CDR3 bases: TGTGCTCTTGGGGAACTAACCTACGGCCCGATACGATACACCGATAAACTCATCTTT. This encodes CALGELTYGPIRYTDKLIF.

The table lists this clone with a few counts. It is likely a read error: a sequence one base away is far more abundant. The CDR3 nucleotides are TGTGCAGCAGCTACCTCTACCCCCCATCACGCTAAACTCATCTTT. Its translation: CAAATSTPHHAKLIF. V usage is TRAV29/DV5 and J usage is TRDJ1; D remains ambiguous. The germline V and J ends were trimmed by 4 bases and 7 bases, with 23 bases remaining between them. CDR3 size: 15 residues. Germline V lookup: CDR1 NSMFDY, CDR2 ISSIKDK.

The genes are TRDV2 and TRDJ1; D call uncertain. The CDR3 consists of 15 residues. Germline V gene lookup returns CDR1 GEAIGNYY and CDR2 EKD. V lost 2 bases, J lost 0 bases, and 12 bases lay in between. CDR3 nucleotide sequence: TGTGCCTGTGACATAGGGAACAAATACACCGATAAACTCATCTTT. Residues: CACDIGNKYTDKLIF.

The table lists this clone with a few counts. A far more abundant clone sits one base away, making this likely a read error. Other DNA sequences within the sample encode an identical CDR3. The rearrangement links TRDV2 to TRDJ1, with 12 bases aligning to TRDD3. There are 19 residues in the CDR3. The J segment lost 0 bases and the V segment lost 0 bases, leaving 10 bases of the junction unmatched. CDR1 and CDR2 from the germline V gene are GEAIGNYY and EKD. CDR3 DNA: TGTGCCTGTGACACCTTACTGGGGGATACACGTAGTAACACCGATAAACTCATCTTT. It codes for CACDTLLGDTRSNTDKLIF.

There are a few counts of this clone. Other DNA sequences in the sample encode the same CDR3. CDR3 DNA sequence: TGTGCTCTTGGGTCCCCGGGGTTCGCCGACTGGGGGACCGGAGCCTACACCGATAAACTCATCTTT. This translates into CALGSPGFADWGTGAYTDKLIF. The chain carries TRDV1 and TRDJ1; 9 nucleotides line up with TRDD3. CDR1 TSWWSYY and CDR2 QGS come from the germline V gene. The CDR3 totals 22 residues. V lost 5 bases, J lost 0 bases, and 25 bases stayed unmatched.

This clone was seen a handful of times. The protein in TCRdb stems from a much larger clone and differs at residues 10 and 12 from this DNA's translation, likely a read error; here the protein is translated from the DNA. V is TRDV2 and J is TRDJ3; 9 bases map to TRDD3. Germline V gene data show CDR1 as GEAIGNYY and CDR2 as EKD. The CDR3 has 19 residues. The CDR3 sequence is CACDTGYWGSSGDTRQMFF. In DNA form, the CDR3 reads TGTGCCTGTGACACCGGATACTGGGGGAGCTCCGGGGACACCCGACAGATGTTTTTC.

This clone has more than one count but fewer than ten. The protein TCRdb lists belongs to a much larger clone and differs from this DNA's translation at residue 17, which points to a read error; the protein shown is made from the DNA. The rearrangement joins TRDV2 to TRDJ1; 13 bases agree with TRDD3. Germline CDR1 and CDR2: GEAIGNYY and EKD. This CDR3 has 19 residues. For the CDR3, the DNA is TGTGCCTGTGACACCTTACTGGGGGATACGCGTAGTAACACCGATAAACCCATCTTT. Protein product: CACDTLLGDTRSNTDKPIF.

The chain uses TRDV1 and TRDJ1; D ambiguous. V gave up 5 bases and J gave up 3 bases, with 22 bases separating them. CDR1 is TSWWSYY, CDR2 QGS, per germline. CDR3 length: 17 amino acids. The CDR3 is CALGNNDLGVRPDKLIF. The DNA of the CDR3 is TGTGCTCTTGGGAATAACGATTTAGGGGTAAGACCCGATAAACTCATCTTT.

The sample holds many counts of this clone. The protein TCRdb gives is from a much larger clone and does not agree with this DNA's translation at residue 14, likely a read error; the protein shown here comes from the DNA. V and J are TRDV2 and TRDJ3; 7 nucleotides align to TRDD3. Germline CDR1 and CDR2: GEAIGNYY and EKD. CDR3 length equals 19 residues. The CDR3 coding sequence is TGTGCCTGTGACACGGCTGGGGGTGTGAGCTCCTGGGACGCCCGACAGATGTTTTTC. Its protein is CACDTAGGVSSWDARQMFF.

This clone was seen more than once but under ten times. A far larger clone is one nucleotide away, so this likely arose from a read error. Because the CDR3's place on the DNA is in doubt, the DNA is left out and the CDR3 is given as listed by TCRdb. The sample has other DNA sequences that encode this CDR3 too. The chain is built from TRAV29/DV5 and TRDJ3; the table's D gene call, TRDD3, was not cross checked with the DNA. The CDR3 comprises 30 residues, both ends counted. The V gene's germline CDR1 is NSMFDY and CDR2 ISSIKDK. The CDR3 sequence is CSVLLCSKSRSCLELNGGPRSSWDTRQMFF.

There are a few counts of this clone. It is likely a read error: a sequence one base away is far more abundant. Different DNA sequences within this sample yield the same CDR3. This chain joins TRDV2 and TRDJ3; TRDD3 matches 7 bases. Germline values: CDR1 GEAIGNYY, CDR2 EKD. The V gene end was trimmed by 1 base and the J gene end by 1 base; junction bases not matched to a gene: 9. The length of the CDR3 is 19 residues. CDR3 sequence reads: CACDTAGGVSSWDTRQMFF. The CDR3 nucleotides read TGTGCCTGTGACACGGCTGGGGGTGTGAGTTCCTGGGACACCCGACAGATGTTTTTC.

As concerns this clone: This likely traces to a read error, being one base from a far larger clone. Other DNA sequences in the sample encode the same CDR3. The V call is TRDV1, the J call TRDJ1; the match to TRDD3 covers 9 bases. CDR1 is TSWWSYY and CDR2 is QGS in the germline V gene. The length of the CDR3 is 21 residues. The DNA for the CDR3 is TGTGCTCTTGGGGCCCCCCTCCTTGAAACTGGGGGAACAGGGTACACTGATAAACTCATCTTT. This gives the protein CALGAPLLETGGTGYTDKLIF.

This clone is judged large (0.1 to 1%). This likely reflects a read error, since a far larger clone is one base away. This chain uses TRDV2 with TRDJ3, with 8 bases that match TRDD3. Per the germline V gene, CDR1 is GEAIGNYY and CDR2 is EKD. The CDR3 spans 19 residues. The CDR3: CACDTGYWGGSRDTRQMFF. The CDR3 bases are TGTGCCTGTGACACCGGATACTGGGGGGGCTCCCGGGACACCCGACAGATGTTTTTC.

Concerning this clone: This DNA's translation differs at residue 4 from TCRdb's protein, which comes from a much larger clone; a read error is likely, and the protein shown is translated from the DNA. The genes are TRDV2 and TRDJ1; 13 nucleotides line up with TRDD3. The CDR3 consists of 19 residues. In germline, CDR1 is GEAIGNYY, CDR2 EKD. This chain's CDR3 is CACVTLLGDTRSNTDKLIF. The CDR3 region has the DNA TGTGCCTGTGTCACCTTACTGGGGGATACGCGTAGTAACACCGATAAACTCATCTTT.

This clone was observed a handful of times. The TCRdb protein comes from a much larger clone and disagrees with this DNA's translation at residue 8, likely due to a read error; the protein given here is derived from the DNA. The rearrangement uses TRDV2 and TRDJ3; D might be TRDD3 (6 bases). Germline CDR1 GEAIGNYY, CDR2 EKD. V was clipped by 1 base and J by 0 bases, with 15 bases between them. CDR3 length: 19 amino acids. In DNA form, the CDR3 reads TGTGCCTGTGACACGGCTGGGGATGTGAGCTCCTGGGACACCCGACAGATGTTTTTC. Translated, it gives CACDTAGDVSSWDTRQMFF.

Note on this clone: The TCRdb record carries a much larger clone's protein, which differs from this DNA's translation at residue 8; a read error is the likely cause, and the protein listed here is the DNA translation. The J gene is TRDJ3, the V gene TRDV2; tentative D call: TRDD3 (5 bases). Trimming cost V 1 base and J 0 bases, with 15 bases left between them. Germline V gene data show CDR1 as GEAIGNYY and CDR2 as EKD. The CDR3 contains 19 residues. The CDR3 reads CACDTAGSVSSWDTRQMFF. The CDR3 nucleotides are TGTGCCTGTGACACGGCTGGGAGTGTGAGCTCCTGGGACACCCGACAGATGTTTTTC.

A remark on this clone: A far larger clone is off by one base, so a read error is likely. The sample carries other DNA sequences with the same CDR3. This chain links TRDV1 with TRDJ1; TRDD2 or TRDD3 may be the D gene (5 bases each). Germline V gene lookup returns CDR1 TSWWSYY and CDR2 QGS. The CDR3 spans 22 residues. V dropped 0 bases and J dropped 2 bases, with 31 bases sitting between them. The CDR3 spells CALGELALFLRPGVHGTDKLIF. In nucleotides, the CDR3 is TGTGCTCTTGGGGAACTCGCTCTTTTCCTCCGGCCGGGGGTTCATGGTACCGATAAACTCATCTTT.

On this clone itself: TCRdb's protein, taken from a much larger clone, differs from this DNA's translation at residue 6, likely owing to a read error; the protein displayed comes from the DNA. This chain links TRDV1 with TRDJ1; D is possibly TRDD2 or TRDD3 (6 bases each). The V and J ends lost 1 base and 3 bases respectively, with 24 bases between them. CDR3 size: 19 residues. The germline CDR1 and CDR2 sequences are TSWWSYY and QGS. The DNA of the CDR3 is TGTGCTCTTGGGGAACGGTGGGGTTCCTATCGATACGCCGCCGATAAACTCATCTTT. Amino acids: CALGERWGSYRYAADKLIF.

This clone was counted only a few times. A read error is likely here: a far larger clone is one base away. Other DNA sequences of this sample code for an identical CDR3. This chain connects TRDV1 to TRDJ1; TRDD3 matches at 9 bases. CDR3 length equals 21 residues. The V gene end was trimmed by 6 bases and the J gene end by 0 bases; junction bases not matched to a gene: 23. CDR1 and CDR2 from the germline V gene are TSWWSYY and QGS. This CDR3 is CALGAPLLETGGTGYTDKLIF. Here the CDR3 DNA reads TGTGCTCTTGGAGCCCCCCTCCTTGAAACTGGGGGAACAGGGTACACCGATAAACTCATCTTT.